This TCR beta chain is from a study of response to subunit inactivated influenza vaccine. The study's findings and limits: The authors proposed limited new T cell recruitment per seasonal influenza vaccination.

Only a few counts were recorded for this clonotype. The target antigen is unknown. V gave up 3 bases and J gave up 3 bases, with 12 bases separating them. CDR1 is MDHEN and CDR2 is SYDVKM in the germline V gene. The CDR3 is 14 residues long. TCRdb processed the RT-PCR reads anew with MiXCR; each CDR3 protein has one entry. The sample yields approximately 730,000 distinct CDR3 sequences, approximately 14% seen once. Here the sequenced sample was PBMCs from blood, taken around 15 days before vaccination. The clonotype was recovered from a man aged 50-59 years who received an inactivated influenza vaccine. This sequence joins TRBV28 and TRBJ2-7, with a tentative D call TRBD1 (5 bases). DNA for the CDR3: TGTGCCAGCAGTTTGGACGGACAAATCTACGAGCAGTACTTC. Amino acid sequence: CASSLDGQIYEQYF.